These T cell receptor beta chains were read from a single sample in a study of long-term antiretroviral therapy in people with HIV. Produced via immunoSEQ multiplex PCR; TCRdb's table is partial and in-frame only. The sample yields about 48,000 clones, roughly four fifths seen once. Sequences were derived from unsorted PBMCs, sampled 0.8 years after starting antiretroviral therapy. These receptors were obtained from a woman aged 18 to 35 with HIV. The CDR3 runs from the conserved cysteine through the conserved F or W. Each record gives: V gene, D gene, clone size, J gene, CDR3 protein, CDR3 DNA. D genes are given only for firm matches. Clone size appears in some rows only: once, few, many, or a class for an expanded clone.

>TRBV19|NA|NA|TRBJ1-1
CASSPARVTTSPEAFF
TGTGCCAGTAGCCCGGCAAGGGTCACTACATCCCCGGAAGCTTTCTTT
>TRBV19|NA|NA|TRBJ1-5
CASSTDAIGPYSNQPQHF
TGTGCCAGTAGTACCGACGCCATTGGGCCCTATAGCAATCAGCCCCAGCATTTT
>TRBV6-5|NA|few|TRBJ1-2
CASSRDTYYGYTF
TGTGCCAGCAGTCGGGACACGTACTATGGCTACACCTTC
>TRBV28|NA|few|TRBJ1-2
CASSLLAVSNYGYTF
TGTGCCAGCAGTTTATTGGCAGTATCTAACTATGGCTACACCTTC
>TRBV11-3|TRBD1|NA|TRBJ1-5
CASSLEQGANQPQHF
TGTGCCAGCAGCTTAGAACAGGGGGCCAATCAGCCCCAGCATTTT
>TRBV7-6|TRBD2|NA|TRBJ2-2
CASSFGLAGGPSTGELFF
TGTGCCAGCAGCTTCGGACTAGCGGGAGGGCCAAGCACCGGGGAGCTGTTTTTT
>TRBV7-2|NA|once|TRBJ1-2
CASGDPWRANYGYTF
TGTGCCAGCGGTGATCCGTGGAGGGCCAACTATGGCTACACCTTC
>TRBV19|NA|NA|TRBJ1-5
CASNSGGQRGNQPQHF
TGTGCCAGTAACTCGGGTGGACAGCGAGGCAATCAGCCCCAGCATTTT
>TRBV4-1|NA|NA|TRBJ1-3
CASSPYLETVSGNTIYF
TGCGCCAGCAGCCCCTACCTAGAAACAGTCTCTGGAAACACCATATATTTT
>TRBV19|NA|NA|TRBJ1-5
CASSIKGDQPQHF
TGTGCCAGTAGTATAAAGGGTGATCAGCCCCAGCATTTT
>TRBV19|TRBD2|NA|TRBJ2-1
CASSRGTSGRDNEQFF
TGTGCCAGTAGTAGAGGGACTAGCGGGAGAGACAATGAGCAGTTCTTC
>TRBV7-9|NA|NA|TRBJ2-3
CASTRGDTQYF
TGTGCCAGCACCCGGGGGGATACGCAGTATTTT
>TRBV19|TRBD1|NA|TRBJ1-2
CATSTGDYGYTF
TGTGCCACCTCGACAGGGGACTATGGCTACACCTTC
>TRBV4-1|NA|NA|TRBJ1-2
CASSTEEIANYGYTF
TGCGCCAGCAGCACCGAAGAGATCGCTAACTATGGCTACACCTTC
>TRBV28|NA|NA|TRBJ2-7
CASNSGAPPASYEQYF
TGTGCCAGCAATTCCGGGGCCCCCCCAGCGTCCTACGAGCAGTACTTC
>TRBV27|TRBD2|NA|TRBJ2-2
CASSLYSGSTGELFF
TGTGCCAGCAGTTTATATAGCGGGAGTACCGGGGAGCTGTTTTTT
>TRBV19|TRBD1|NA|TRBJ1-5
CASTLGQGRSNQPQHF
TGTGCCAGTACCCTGGGACAGGGGCGCAGCAATCAGCCCCAGCATTTT
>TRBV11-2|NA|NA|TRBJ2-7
CASSLGTVKDYEQYF
TGTGCCAGCAGCTTGGGTACAGTAAAGGACTACGAGCAGTACTTC
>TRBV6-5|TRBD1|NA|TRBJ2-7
CASSLGQGAAYEQYF
TGTGCCAGCAGCCTTGGGCAGGGGGCGGCCTACGAGCAGTACTTC
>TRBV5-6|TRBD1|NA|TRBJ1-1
CASSLGTGDLGNTEAFF
TGTGCCAGCAGCCTGGGGACAGGGGACCTGGGGAACACTGAAGCTTTCTTT
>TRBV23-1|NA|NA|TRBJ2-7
CASSPVDSYEQYF
TGCGCCAGCAGTCCCGTCGACAGCTACGAGCAGTACTTC
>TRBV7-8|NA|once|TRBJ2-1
CASSLDSSHNEQFF
TGTGCCAGCAGCTTGGACTCCTCCCACAATGAGCAGTTCTTC
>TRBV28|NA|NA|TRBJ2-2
CASSLMVEAAEEGNTGELFF
TGTGCCAGCAGTTTAATGGTAGAGGCTGCGGAGGAGGGGAACACCGGGGAGCTGTTTTTT
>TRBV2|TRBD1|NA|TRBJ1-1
CASRTWGQDHMNTEAFF
TGTGCCAGCAGAACTTGGGGACAGGATCACATGAACACTGAAGCTTTCTTT
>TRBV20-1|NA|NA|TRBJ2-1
CSARGGVGQFF
TGCAGTGCTAGAGGGGGGGTCGGGCAGTTCTTC
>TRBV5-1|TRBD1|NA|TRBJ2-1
CASSPAPGQGWFEQFF
TGCGCCAGCAGCCCGGCGCCGGGACAGGGTTGGTTTGAGCAGTTCTTC
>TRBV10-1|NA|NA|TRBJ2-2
CASSDRLGTGELFF
TGCGCCAGCAGTGATCGGCTAGGAACCGGGGAGCTGTTTTTT
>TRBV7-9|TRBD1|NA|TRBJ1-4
CASSMGQGENEKLFF
TGTGCCAGCAGCATGGGACAGGGGGAAAATGAAAAACTGTTTTTT
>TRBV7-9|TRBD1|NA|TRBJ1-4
CASSPGTASPERLFF
TGTGCCAGCAGCCCGGGGACAGCCTCACCCGAAAGACTGTTTTTT
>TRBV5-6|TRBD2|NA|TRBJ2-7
CASSWGLLAGGDEQYF
TGTGCCAGCAGCTGGGGGCTACTAGCGGGAGGGGACGAGCAGTACTTC
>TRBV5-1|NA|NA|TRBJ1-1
CASSLDRPDTEAFF
TGCGCCAGCAGCTTAGACAGACCAGACACTGAAGCTTTCTTT
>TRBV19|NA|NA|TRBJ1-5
CAISQGRSNQPQHF
TGTGCCATTTCCCAAGGACGGAGCAATCAGCCCCAGCATTTT
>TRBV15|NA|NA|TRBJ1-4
CATSRGLSNEKLFF
TGTGCCACCAGCAGAGGGTTGTCCAATGAAAAACTGTTTTTT
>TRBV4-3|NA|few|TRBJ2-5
CASSQVGFLGETQYF
TGCGCCAGCAGCCAAGTGGGCTTCCTAGGGGAGACCCAGTACTTC
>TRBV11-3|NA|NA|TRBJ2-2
CASSLTRTGELFF
TGTGCCAGCAGCTTAACAAGGACCGGGGAGCTGTTTTTT
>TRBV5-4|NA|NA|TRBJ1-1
CASIGSRMNTEAFF
TGTGCCAGCATTGGTTCGCGGATGAACACTGAAGCTTTCTTT
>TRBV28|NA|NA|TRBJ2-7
CASSSPTFSYEQYF
TGTGCCAGCAGTTCCCCGACGTTTTCTTACGAGCAGTACTTC
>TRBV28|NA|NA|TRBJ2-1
CASSFRDYNEQFF
TGTGCCAGCAGCTTCAGGGACTACAATGAGCAGTTCTTC
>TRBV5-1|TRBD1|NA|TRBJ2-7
CASSMAQGQGAREQYF
TGCGCCAGCAGCATGGCTCAGGGACAGGGGGCGAGGGAGCAGTACTTC
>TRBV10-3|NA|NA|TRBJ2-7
CAISEGHPSSYEQYF
TGTGCCATCAGTGAGGGACACCCGTCCTCCTACGAGCAGTACTTC
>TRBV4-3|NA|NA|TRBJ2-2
CASSQDTQRNTGELFF
TGCGCCAGCAGCCAAGATACACAGAGGAACACCGGGGAGCTGTTTTTT